This entry features one T cell receptor (beta chain) sequence. TCRdb's copy holds only in-frame clones and misses some; the assay was immunoSEQ multiplex PCR. The sample includes some 47,000 clones, more than 85% of them seen just once. The sample belongs to a study of technical replicates of blood from several donors. The V end was cut by 0 bases, the J end by 4 bases, with 7 bases between. The CDR3 totals 14 residues. Per the germline V gene, CDR1 is MGHRA and CDR2 is YSYEKL. Sequencing was carried out using PBMCs. The V gene is TRBV4-1, the J gene TRBJ2-1; D ambiguous. The receptor was isolated from a human donor in good health. Some clones in this sample may be carry-over from other donors' samples. DNA of the CDR3: TGCGCCAGCAGCCAAGACCTAGAATACAATGAGCAGTTCTTC. It yields the protein CASSQDLEYNEQFF.